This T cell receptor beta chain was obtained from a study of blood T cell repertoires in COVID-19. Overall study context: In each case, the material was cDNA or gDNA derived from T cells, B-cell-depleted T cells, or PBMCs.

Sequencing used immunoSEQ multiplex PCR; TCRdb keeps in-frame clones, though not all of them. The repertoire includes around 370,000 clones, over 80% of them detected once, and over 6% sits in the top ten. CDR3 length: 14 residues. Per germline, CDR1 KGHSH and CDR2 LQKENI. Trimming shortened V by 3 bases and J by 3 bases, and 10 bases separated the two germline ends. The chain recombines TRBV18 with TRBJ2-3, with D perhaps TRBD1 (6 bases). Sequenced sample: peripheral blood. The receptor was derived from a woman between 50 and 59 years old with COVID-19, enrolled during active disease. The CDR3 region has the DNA TGTGCCAGCTCACCGTGGGGGCATACAGATACGCAGTATTTT. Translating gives CASSPWGHTDTQYF.